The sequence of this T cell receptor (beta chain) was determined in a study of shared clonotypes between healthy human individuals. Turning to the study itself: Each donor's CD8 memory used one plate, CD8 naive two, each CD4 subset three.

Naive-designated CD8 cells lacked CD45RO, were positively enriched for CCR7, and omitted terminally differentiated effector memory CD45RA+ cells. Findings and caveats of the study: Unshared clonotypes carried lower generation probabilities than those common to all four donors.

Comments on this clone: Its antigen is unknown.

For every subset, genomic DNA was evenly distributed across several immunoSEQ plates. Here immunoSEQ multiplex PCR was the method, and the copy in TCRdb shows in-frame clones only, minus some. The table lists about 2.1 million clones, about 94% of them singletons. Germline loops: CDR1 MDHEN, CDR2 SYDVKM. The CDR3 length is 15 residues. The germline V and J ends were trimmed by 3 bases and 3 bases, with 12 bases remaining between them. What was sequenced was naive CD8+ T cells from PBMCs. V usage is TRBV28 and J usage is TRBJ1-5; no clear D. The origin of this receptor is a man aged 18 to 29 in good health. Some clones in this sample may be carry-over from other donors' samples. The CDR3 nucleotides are TGTGCCAGCAGTTTGCGACGGATAATCAATCAGCCCCAGCATTTT. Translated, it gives CASSLRRIINQPQHF.